This T cell receptor (beta chain) came from a study of control samples from healthy donors and cancer patients. This CDR3 is 15 amino acids long. Germline lookup yields CDR1 MNHEY and CDR2 SVGAGI. With V trimmed by 4 bases and J by 7 bases, 4 bases remained unmatched. Method: immunoSEQ multiplex PCR; TCRdb's copy keeps in-frame clones and lacks some. Of roughly 180,000 clones detected, 75% to 95% appear once; the ten largest clones hold around 2%. This rearrangement joins TRBV6-5 to TRBJ2-2; 12 bases map to TRBD2. The source is a woman between 40 and 55 years old in good health. Sequences were obtained from blood. CDR3 in amino acids: CASSFLAGGYGELFF. CDR3 in DNA: TGTGCCAGCAGTTTCCTAGCGGGGGGGTACGGGGAGCTGTTTTTT.